This T cell receptor beta chain stems from a study of blood T cell repertoires in COVID-19. At the level of the study: COVID-19 samples, acute and convalescent, were from the United States, Italy and Spain. Nucleic acid was either cDNA or gDNA, and it came from T cells, B-cell-depleted T cells, or PBMCs.

This CDR3 region has 17 residues. CDR1 is SGHNT, CDR2 YENEEA, per germline. Losses at the gene ends were 5 bases for V and 6 bases for J; bases not matched to a gene: 17. Ages ranged from roughly 18 to 100 years, with residence in about two dozen US areas. Participants were placed into cohorts based on the clinical history they reported. Measured with immunoSEQ multiplex PCR; TCRdb has only the in-frame clones, and not every one. The sample carries roughly 330,000 clones, roughly 86% recorded once. The sample comprised PBMCs or T cells enriched from blood (not recorded which). The TCR comes from a woman in her 30s who had recovered from COVID-19. This chain connects TRBV11-3 to TRBJ2-7; 9 nucleotides line up with TRBD2. CDR3 in amino acids: CASSPGLSGGPNGEQYF. CDR3 DNA sequence: TGTGCCAGCAGCCCGGGATTGAGCGGGGGGCCCAATGGCGAGCAGTACTTC.